This T cell receptor beta chain was captured in a study of molecular identifiers for immune sequencing clone quantification. At the level of the study: Replicates split RNA from approximately 22,000 or 94,000 naive CD8 cells five ways, and the researchers sequenced four portions.

Trimming removed 0 bases from V and 7 bases from J, with 9 bases in between. The CDR3 is 13 residues long. The germline V gene has CDR1 LGHNA and CDR2 YSLEER. Naive CD8 T cells were FACS-sorted by CD8+CD4-CCR7+CD45RA+ markers. This clonotype was recorded at least ten times. As previously described, bulk TCR libraries were made using listed TCR primers. TCRdb analysed the PCR reads with MiXCR anew, one entry per CDR3 protein. The table shows about 500,000 distinct CDR3 sequences, with over 20% occurring only once. This chain links TRBV4-3 with TRBJ2-5, with D perhaps matching TRBD2 (5 bases). The clonotype originates from a human donor in good health. Some libraries in this study had Jurkat cell RNA spiked in. Sequencing was carried out using naive CD8+ T cells from blood, with Jurkat cell RNA spiked in. The subset: FACS-sorted CD8+CD4-CCR7+CD45RA+ naive T cells. DNA of the CDR3: TGCGCCAGCAGCCAAGATGAGGGATGGACCCAGTACTTC. It codes for CASSQDEGWTQYF.